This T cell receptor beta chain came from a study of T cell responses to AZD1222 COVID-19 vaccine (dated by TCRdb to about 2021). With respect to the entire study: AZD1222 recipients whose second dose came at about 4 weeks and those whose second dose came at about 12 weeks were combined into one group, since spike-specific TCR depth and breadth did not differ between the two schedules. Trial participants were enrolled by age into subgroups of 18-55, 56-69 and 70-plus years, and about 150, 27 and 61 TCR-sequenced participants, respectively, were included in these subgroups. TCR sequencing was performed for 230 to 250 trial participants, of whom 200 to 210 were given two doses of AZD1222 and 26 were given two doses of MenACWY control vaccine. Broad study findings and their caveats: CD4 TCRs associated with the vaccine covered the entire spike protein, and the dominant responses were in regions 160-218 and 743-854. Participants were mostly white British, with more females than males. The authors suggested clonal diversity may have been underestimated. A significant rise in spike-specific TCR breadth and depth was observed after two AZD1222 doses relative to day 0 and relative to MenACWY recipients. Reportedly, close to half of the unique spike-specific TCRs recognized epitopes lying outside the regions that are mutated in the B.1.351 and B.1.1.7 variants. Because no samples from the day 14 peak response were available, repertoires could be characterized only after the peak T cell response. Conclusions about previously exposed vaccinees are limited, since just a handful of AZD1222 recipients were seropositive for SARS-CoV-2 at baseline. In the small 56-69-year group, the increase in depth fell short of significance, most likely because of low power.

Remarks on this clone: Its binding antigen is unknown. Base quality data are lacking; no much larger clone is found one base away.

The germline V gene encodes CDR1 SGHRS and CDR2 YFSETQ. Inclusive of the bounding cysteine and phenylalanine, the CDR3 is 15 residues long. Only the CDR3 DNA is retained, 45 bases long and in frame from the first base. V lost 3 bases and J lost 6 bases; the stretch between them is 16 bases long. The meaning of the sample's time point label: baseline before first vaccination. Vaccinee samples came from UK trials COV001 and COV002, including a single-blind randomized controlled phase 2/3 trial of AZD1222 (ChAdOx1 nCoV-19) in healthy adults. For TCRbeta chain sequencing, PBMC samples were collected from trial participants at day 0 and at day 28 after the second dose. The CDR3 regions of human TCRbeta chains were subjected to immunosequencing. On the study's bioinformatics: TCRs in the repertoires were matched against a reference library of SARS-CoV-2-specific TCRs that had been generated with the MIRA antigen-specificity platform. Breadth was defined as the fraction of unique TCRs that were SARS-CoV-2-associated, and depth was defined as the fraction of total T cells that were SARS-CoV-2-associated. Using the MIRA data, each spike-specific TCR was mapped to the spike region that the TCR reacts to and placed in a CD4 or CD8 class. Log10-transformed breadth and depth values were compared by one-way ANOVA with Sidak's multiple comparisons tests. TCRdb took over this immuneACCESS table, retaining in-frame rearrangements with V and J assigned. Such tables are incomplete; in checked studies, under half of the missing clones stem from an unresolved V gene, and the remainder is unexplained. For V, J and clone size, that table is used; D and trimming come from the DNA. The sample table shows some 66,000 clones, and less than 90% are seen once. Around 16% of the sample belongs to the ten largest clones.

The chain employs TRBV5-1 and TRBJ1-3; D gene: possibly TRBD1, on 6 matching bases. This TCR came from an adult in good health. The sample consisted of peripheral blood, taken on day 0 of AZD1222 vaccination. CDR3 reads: CASSYNRAAENTIYF. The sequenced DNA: TGCGCCAGCAGCTACAACAGGGCTGCGGAAAACACCATATATTTT.